This T cell receptor (beta chain) was sequenced for a study of OX40 agonist ivuxolimab in advanced cancers. This table comes from immunoSEQ multiplex PCR, and its TCRdb copy is limited to in-frame clones, with some not included. The sample holds roughly 70,000 clones; 65% to 90% are singletons and the top ten take 0.6% to 0.8%. The sample here was CD4+ or CD8+ T cells sorted from blood, taken in a trial of the OX40 agonist ivuxolimab. This clonotype originated in an adult with an advanced solid tumor such as melanoma, head and neck, liver or kidney cancer.

The CDR3 loop is CASSTDTGNTIYF. The CDR3 DNA is TGCGCCAGCAGCACGGACACGGGAAACACCATATATTTT. The rearrangement uses TRBV5-1 and TRBJ1-3; maybe TRBD1 (5 bases). CDR1 and CDR2 from the germline V gene are SGHRS and YFSETQ. V shed 4 bases and J shed 4 bases, with 9 bases lying between them. CDR3 length: 13 residues.